Below are 10 T cell receptor beta chains sequenced from a single sample in a study of cytomegalovirus exposure and HLA in healthy donors. PCR employed 60 Vbeta and 13 Jbeta primers. Only in-frame clones appear in the TCRdb table, and some are missing; sequencing was by immunoSEQ multiplex PCR. The data hold approximately 170,000 clones, with around four fifths observed a single time. Source material: PBMCs. The receptors derive from a young man in good health and CMV-seropositive.

This rearrangement joins TRBV10-3 to TRBJ2-3, with TRBD2 matching over 12 bases. Germline CDR1 is ENHRY and CDR2 is SYGVKD. The CDR3 contains 20 residues. Trimming at V came to 0 bases and at J to 0 bases, leaving 10 bases not matched to a gene. The CDR3 sequence: CAISESPPGLAGRSTDTQYF. The CDR3, as DNA: TGTGCCATCAGTGAGTCACCGCCGGGACTAGCGGGTAGGAGCACAGATACGCAGTATTTT.

This clone was seen only once. The chain employs TRBV19 and TRBJ2-1; D may be TRBD2 (6 bases). There are 14 residues in the CDR3. Between the trimmed V and J ends, which lost 8 bases and 2 bases, there was a span of 13 bases. CDR1 and CDR2 (germline): LNHDA, SQIVND (reference sequence). Here the CDR3 DNA reads TGTGCCAGTCGACGGGAGCTCCCCTACAATGAGCAGTTCTTC. It yields the protein CASRRELPYNEQFF.

The chain joins TRBV29-1 to TRBJ2-1, with 12 bases matching TRBD2. CDR3 size: 14 residues. CDR1 SQVTM and CDR2 ANQGSEA come from the germline V gene. Trimming at V came to 6 bases and at J to 2 bases, leaving 2 bases not matched to a gene. The CDR3 DNA reads TGCAGCGTGGGACTAGCGGGTACCTACAATGAGCAGTTCTTC. This sequence encodes CSVGLAGTYNEQFF.

The chain employs TRBV7-8 and TRBJ2-7; D might be TRBD2 (6 bases). The CDR3 is 13 residues long. The V gene lost 5 bases and the J gene lost 6 bases, with 14 bases spanning the gap. In germline, CDR1 is SGHVS, CDR2 FQNEAQ. CDR3 DNA: TGTGCCAGCAGCCCAAGCTGGAGGGGCGAGCAGTACTTC. Translating gives CASSPSWRGEQYF.

The chain uses TRBV7-2 and TRBJ2-7; 14 nucleotides match TRBD2. Unmatched junction bases numbered 6, after V lost 5 bases and J lost 3 bases. The CDR3 is made up of 16 amino acids. CDR1 is SGHTA and CDR2 is FQGNSA in the germline V gene. The CDR3 coding sequence is TGTGCCAGCAGCCGTTCGACTAGCGGGGGGGTCTACGAGCAGTACTTC. It encodes CASSRSTSGGVYEQYF.

The gene calls are TRBV7-2 and TRBJ2-5; D is uncertain. CDR1 is SGHTA, CDR2 FQGNSA, per germline. The V gene lost 1 base and the J gene lost 0 bases, with 6 bases spanning the gap. The CDR3 spans 14 residues. CDR3 nucleotide sequence: TGTGCCAGCAGCTTAGGCGGCAACCAAGAGACCCAGTACTTC. Its translation is CASSLGGNQETQYF. Drawing the rest from reference TRBV7-2 and TRBJ2-5, the complete variable domain is GAGVSQSPSNKVTEKGKDVELRCDPISGHTALYWYRQSLGQGLEFLIYFQGNSAPDKSGLPSDRFSAERTGGSVSTLTIQRTQQEDSAVYLCASSLGGNQETQYFGPGTRLLVL.

J is TRBJ1-5 and V is TRBV5-6; D possibly corresponds to TRBD1 (5 bases). The CDR3 length is 16 residues. Germline V gives CDR1 SGHDT, CDR2 YYEEEE. V lost 1 base and J 4 bases, leaving 15 bases between the germline ends. The CDR3: CASSLLGHTENQPQHF. DNA for the CDR3: TGTGCCAGCAGCTTGTTGGGGCACACCGAGAATCAGCCCCAGCATTTT. The variable domain in full, with the rest retrieved from reference TRBV5-6 and TRBJ1-5, is DAGVTQSPTHLIKTRGQQVTLRCSPKSGHDTVSWYQQALGQGPQFIFQYYEEEERQRGNFPDRFSGHQFPNYSSELNVNALLLGDSALYLCASSLLGHTENQPQHFGDGTRLSIL.

Only a few counts were recorded for this clone. The CDR3 nucleotides are TGTGCCAGCAGCCTTTTTAGAAACACCGGGGAGCTGTTTTTT. Translating it yields CASSLFRNTGELFF. The V gene is TRBV6-6, the J gene TRBJ2-2; D is ambiguous. Germline V gene data show CDR1 as MNHNY and CDR2 as SVGAGI (reference sequence). This CDR3 is 14 amino acids long. Deletions cut 6 bases from V and 2 bases from J, with 10 bases between.

Only a few counts were recorded for this clone. The V gene is TRBV28, the J gene TRBJ2-7, with 8 bases matching TRBD1. Germline loops: CDR1 MDHEN, CDR2 SYDVKM. This CDR3 has 15 amino acids. The V and J ends lost 5 bases and 1 base, in that order; junction bases with no gene match: 7. In DNA form, the CDR3 reads TGTGCCAGCAGTCCTGACAGGGGCCCATCCTACGAGCAGTACTTC. Residues: CASSPDRGPSYEQYF. Full variable domain (missing parts from reference TRBV28 and TRBJ2-7): DVKVTQSSRYLVKRTGEKVFLECVQDMDHENMFWYRQDPGLGLRLIYFSYDVKMKEKGDIPEGYSVSREKKERFSLILESASTNQTSMYLCASSPDRGPSYEQYFGPGTRLTVT.

This clone has only one observation. The chain links TRBV2 to TRBJ2-1; 10 bases are shared with TRBD2. V lost 1 base, J lost 6 bases, and 3 bases stayed unmatched. Germline V CDR1 and CDR2: SNHLY, FYNNEI. This CDR3 contains 15 residues. In DNA, the CDR3 is TGTGCCAGCAGTGAAGATAGCGGGAGGTTCAATGAGCAGTTCTTC. Protein: CASSEDSGRFNEQFF.